What follows is one T cell receptor beta chain and its context. The CDR3 is 15 residues long. V was shortened by 2 bases and J by 8 bases, with 18 bases between the two germline ends. Per the germline V gene, CDR1 is MNHEY and CDR2 is SVGEGT. This sample is drawn from a study of T cell responses to AZD1222 COVID-19 vaccine. Only in-frame clones appear in the TCRdb table, and some are missing; sequencing was by immunoSEQ multiplex PCR. The sample has 86,000 or so clones, about nine tenths seen once. Sequenced here: peripheral blood, sampled 28 days after the second AZD1222 dose. This clonotype was sampled from an adult who received the AZD1222 COVID-19 vaccine. The V and J genes are TRBV6-2 or TRBV6-3 and TRBJ1-2, with D tentatively TRBD1 (5 bases). DNA of the CDR3: TGTGCCAGCAGTTACGGCGGGACCTACAACTGGGGCTACACCTTC. Translating it yields CASSYGGTYNWGYTF.